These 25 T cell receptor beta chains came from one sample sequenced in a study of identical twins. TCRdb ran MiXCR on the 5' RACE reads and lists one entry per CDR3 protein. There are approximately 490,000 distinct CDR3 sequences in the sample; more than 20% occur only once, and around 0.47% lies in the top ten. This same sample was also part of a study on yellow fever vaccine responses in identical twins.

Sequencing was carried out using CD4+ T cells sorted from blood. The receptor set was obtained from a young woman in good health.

CDR3 residues: CSARVRLAGSTDTQYF. The CDR3 nucleotides read TGCAGTGCTAGAGTTCGACTAGCGGGGAGCACAGATACGCAGTATTTT. The chain is built from TRBV20-1 and TRBJ2-3; 11 bases agree with TRBD2. CDR3 length: 16 residues. Germline CDR1 and CDR2: DFQATT and SNEGSKA (reference sequence). V shed 1 base and J 0 bases; nucleotides not matched to a gene: 3.

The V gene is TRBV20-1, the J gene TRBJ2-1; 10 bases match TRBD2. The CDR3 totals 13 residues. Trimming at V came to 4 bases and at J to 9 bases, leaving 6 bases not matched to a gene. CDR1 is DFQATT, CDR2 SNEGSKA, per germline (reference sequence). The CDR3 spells CSAILAGVSEQFF. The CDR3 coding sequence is TGCAGTGCTATTCTAGCGGGAGTAAGTGAGCAGTTCTTC.

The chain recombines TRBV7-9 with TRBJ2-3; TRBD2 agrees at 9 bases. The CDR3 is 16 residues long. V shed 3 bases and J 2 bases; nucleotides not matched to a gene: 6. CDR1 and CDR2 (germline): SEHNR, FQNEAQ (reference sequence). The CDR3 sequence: CASSFGLALDTDTQYF. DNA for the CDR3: TGTGCCAGCAGCTTCGGACTAGCGCTCGACACAGATACGCAGTATTTT.

The CDR3: CASSQEEGAGVFF. CDR3 DNA sequence: TGCGCCAGCAGCCAAGAAGAAGGGGCCGGAGTCTTTTTT. V usage is TRBV4-1 and J usage is TRBJ1-4, with a weak D call TRBD1 (5 bases). This CDR3 contains 13 residues. From germline, CDR1 is MGHRA and CDR2 YSYEKL. V was shortened by 0 bases and J by 17 bases, with 16 bases between the two germline ends.

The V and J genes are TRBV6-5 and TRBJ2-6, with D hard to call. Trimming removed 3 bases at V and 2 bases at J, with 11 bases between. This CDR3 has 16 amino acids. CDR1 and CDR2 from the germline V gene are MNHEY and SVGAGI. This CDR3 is CASSYGLATGANVLTF. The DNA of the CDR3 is TGTGCCAGCAGTTATGGGCTGGCAACTGGGGCCAACGTCCTGACTTTC.

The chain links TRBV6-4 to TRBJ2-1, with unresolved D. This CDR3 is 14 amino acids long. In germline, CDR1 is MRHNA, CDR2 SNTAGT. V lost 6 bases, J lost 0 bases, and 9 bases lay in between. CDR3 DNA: TGTGCCAGCAGAGGGTCAAGCTCCTACAATGAGCAGTTCTTC. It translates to CASRGSSSYNEQFF.

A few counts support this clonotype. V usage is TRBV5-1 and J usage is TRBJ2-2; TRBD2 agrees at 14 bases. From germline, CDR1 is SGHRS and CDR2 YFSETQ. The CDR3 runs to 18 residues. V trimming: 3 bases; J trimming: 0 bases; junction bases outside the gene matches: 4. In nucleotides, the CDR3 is TGCGCCAGCAGCTCGGGACTAGCGGGGGCTGCGAACACCGGGGAGCTGTTTTTT. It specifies CASSSGLAGAANTGELFF.

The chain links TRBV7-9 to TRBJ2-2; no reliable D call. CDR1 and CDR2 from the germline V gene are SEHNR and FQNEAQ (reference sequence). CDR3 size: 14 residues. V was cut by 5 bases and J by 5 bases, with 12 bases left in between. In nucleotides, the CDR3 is TGTGCCAGCAGCACCCCGCCAGGTACCGGGGAGCTGTTTTTT. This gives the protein CASSTPPGTGELFF.

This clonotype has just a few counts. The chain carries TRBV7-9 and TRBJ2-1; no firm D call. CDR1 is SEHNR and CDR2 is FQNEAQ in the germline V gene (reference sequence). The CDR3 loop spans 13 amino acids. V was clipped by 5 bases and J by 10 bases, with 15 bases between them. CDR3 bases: TGTGCCAGCAGCCCCCCCTCCGTAGGCGAGCAGTTCTTC. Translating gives CASSPPSVGEQFF.

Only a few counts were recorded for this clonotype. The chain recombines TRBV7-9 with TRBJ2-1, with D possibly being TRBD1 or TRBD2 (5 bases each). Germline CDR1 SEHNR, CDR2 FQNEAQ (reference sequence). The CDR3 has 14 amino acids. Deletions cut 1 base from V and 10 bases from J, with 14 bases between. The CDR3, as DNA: TGTGCCAGCAGCTTAGGAGGGGTGGCTTTCGAGCAGTTCTTC. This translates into CASSLGGVAFEQFF.

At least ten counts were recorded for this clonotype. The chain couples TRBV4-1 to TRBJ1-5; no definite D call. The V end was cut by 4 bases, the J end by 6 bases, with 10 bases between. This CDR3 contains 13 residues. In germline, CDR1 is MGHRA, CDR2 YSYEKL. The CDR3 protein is CASSLARGQPQHF. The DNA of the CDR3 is TGCGCCAGCAGCCTAGCTCGGGGTCAGCCCCAGCATTTT.

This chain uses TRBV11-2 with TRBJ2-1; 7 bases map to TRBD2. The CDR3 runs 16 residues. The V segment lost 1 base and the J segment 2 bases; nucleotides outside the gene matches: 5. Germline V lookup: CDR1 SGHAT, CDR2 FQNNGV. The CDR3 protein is CASSLAASGAYNEQFF. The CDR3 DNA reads TGTGCCAGCAGCTTAGCAGCTAGCGGTGCCTACAATGAGCAGTTCTTC.

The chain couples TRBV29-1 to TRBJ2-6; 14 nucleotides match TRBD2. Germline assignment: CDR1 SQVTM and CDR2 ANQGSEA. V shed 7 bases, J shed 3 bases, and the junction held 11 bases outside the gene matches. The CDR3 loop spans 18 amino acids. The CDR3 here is CSAIQTSGGAGGANVLTF. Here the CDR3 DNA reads TGCAGCGCTATCCAGACTAGCGGGGGGGCTGGTGGGGCCAACGTCCTGACTTTC.

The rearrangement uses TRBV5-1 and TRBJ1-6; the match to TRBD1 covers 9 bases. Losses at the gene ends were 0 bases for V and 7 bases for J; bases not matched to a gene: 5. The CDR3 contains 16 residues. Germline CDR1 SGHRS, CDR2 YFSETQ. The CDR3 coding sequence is TGCGCCAGCAGCTTGGAGGGACAGGGCGCAAATTCACCCCTCCACTTT. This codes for CASSLEGQGANSPLHF.

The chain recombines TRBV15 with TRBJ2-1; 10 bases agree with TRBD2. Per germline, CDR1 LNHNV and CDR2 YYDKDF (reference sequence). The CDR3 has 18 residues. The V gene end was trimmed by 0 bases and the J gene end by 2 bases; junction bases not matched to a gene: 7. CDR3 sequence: CATSRDLPTSGAYNEQFF. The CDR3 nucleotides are TGTGCCACCAGCAGAGATCTCCCTACTAGCGGGGCCTACAATGAGCAGTTCTTC.

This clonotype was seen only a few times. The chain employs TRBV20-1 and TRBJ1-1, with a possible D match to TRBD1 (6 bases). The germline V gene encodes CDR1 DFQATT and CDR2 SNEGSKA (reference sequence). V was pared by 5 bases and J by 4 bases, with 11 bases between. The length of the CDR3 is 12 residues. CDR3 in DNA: TGCAGTGCTTCAGGGGTGAGCACTGAAGCTTTCTTT. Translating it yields CSASGVSTEAFF.

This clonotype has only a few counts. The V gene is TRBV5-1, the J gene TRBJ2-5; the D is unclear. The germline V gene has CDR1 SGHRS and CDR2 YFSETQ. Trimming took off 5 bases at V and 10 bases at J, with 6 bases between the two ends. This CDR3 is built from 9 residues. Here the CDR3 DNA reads TGCGCCAGCAGTTTCTGCCAGTACTTC. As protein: CASSFCQYF.

The CDR3 DNA is TGTGCCAGCAGCTCATCGGTCGGGGGCGAGCAGTTCTTC. The encoded protein is CASSSSVGGEQFF. The chain couples TRBV12-3 or TRBV12-4 to TRBJ2-1; D assignment may be TRBD1 or TRBD2 (6 bases each). The CDR3 is made up of 13 amino acids. With 6 bases removed from V and 10 bases from J, the gap between germline ends came to 16 bases.

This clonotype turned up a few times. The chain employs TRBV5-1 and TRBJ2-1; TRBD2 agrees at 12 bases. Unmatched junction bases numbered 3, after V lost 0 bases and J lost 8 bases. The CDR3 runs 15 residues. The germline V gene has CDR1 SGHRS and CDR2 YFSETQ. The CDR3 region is CASSLVLAGGDEQFF. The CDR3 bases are TGCGCCAGCAGCTTGGTACTAGCGGGAGGCGATGAGCAGTTCTTC. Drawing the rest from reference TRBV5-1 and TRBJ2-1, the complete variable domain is KAGVTQTPRYLIKTRGQQVTLSCSPISGHRSVSWYQQTPGQGLQFLFEYFSETQRNKGNFPGRFSGRQFSNSRSEMNVSTLELGDSALYLCASSLVLAGGDEQFFGPGTRLTVL.

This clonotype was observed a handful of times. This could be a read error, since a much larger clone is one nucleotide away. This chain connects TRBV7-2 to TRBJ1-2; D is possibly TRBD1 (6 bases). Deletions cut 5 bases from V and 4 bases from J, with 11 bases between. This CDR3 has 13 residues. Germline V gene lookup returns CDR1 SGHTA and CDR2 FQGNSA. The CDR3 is CASSLGQFYGYTF. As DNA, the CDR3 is TGTGCCAGCAGCCTAGGACAGTTCTATGGCTACACCTTC.

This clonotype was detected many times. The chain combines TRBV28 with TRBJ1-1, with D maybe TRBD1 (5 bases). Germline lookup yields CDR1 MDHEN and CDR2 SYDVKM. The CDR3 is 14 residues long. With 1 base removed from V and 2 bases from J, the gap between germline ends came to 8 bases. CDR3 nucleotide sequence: TGTGCCAGCAGTTTATTAGGGGTTAACACTGAAGCTTTCTTT. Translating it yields CASSLLGVNTEAFF.

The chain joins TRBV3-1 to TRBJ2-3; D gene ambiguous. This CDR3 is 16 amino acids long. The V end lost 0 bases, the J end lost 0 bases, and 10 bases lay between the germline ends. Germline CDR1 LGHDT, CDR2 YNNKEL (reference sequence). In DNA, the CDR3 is TGTGCCAGCAGCCAAGAAAGGCAGATTAGCACAGATACGCAGTATTTT. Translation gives CASSQERQISTDTQYF.

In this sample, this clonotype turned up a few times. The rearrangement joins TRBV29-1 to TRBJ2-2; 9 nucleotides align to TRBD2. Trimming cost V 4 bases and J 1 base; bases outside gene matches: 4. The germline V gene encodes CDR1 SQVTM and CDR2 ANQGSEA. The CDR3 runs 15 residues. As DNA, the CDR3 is TGCAGCGTTGGCGCTAGCGGGAAGAACACCGGGGAGCTGTTTTTT. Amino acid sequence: CSVGASGKNTGELFF.

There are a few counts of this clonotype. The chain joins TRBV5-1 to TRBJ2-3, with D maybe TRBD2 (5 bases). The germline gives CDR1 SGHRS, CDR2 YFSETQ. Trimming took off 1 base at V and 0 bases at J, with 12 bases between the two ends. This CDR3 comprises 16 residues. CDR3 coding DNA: TGCGCCAGCAGCTTGTCGGGGTCGGCTAGCACAGATACGCAGTATTTT. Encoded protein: CASSLSGSASTDTQYF.

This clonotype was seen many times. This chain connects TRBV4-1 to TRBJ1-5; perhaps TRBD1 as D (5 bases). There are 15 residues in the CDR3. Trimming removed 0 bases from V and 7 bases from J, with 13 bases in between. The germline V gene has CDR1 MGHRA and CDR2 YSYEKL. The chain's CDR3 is CASSQDWGLEQPQHF. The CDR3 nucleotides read TGCGCCAGCAGCCAAGATTGGGGACTAGAACAGCCCCAGCATTTT.